Described below is a single T cell receptor beta chain sequence and its context. Germline trimming cut 5 bases from V and 5 bases from J; bases unmatched to any gene: 6. The CDR3 is 15 amino acids. CDR1 and CDR2 from the germline V gene are LNHDA and SQIVND (reference sequence). These data come from a study of blood T cell repertoires in COVID-19. TCRdb keeps only in-frame clones here, not all; method: immunoSEQ multiplex PCR. The data show a few hundred thousand clones, around nine tenths seen once. The sample was peripheral blood. This chain uses TRBV19 with TRBJ2-1; TRBD2 matches 10 bases. The source of this sequence is a man over 45 with active or convalescent COVID-19. CDR3 sequence: CASSSAGGPDNEQFF. CDR3 coding DNA: TGTGCCAGTAGTTCAGCGGGAGGGCCCGACAATGAGCAGTTCTTC. Full variable domain (missing parts from reference TRBV19 and TRBJ2-1): DGGITQSPKYLFRKEGQNVTLSCEQNLNHDAMYWYRQDPGQGLRLIYYSQIVNDFQKGDIAEGYSVSREKKESFPLTVTSAQKNPTAFYLCASSSAGGPDNEQFFGPGTRLTVL.